This TCR beta chain was obtained from a study of control samples from healthy donors and cancer patients. TCRdb keeps only in-frame clones here, not all; method: immunoSEQ multiplex PCR. The sample contains about 130,000 clones, under 95% of which appear only once. V lost 4 bases and J lost 1; bases outside the gene matches: 10. CDR1 is SGHNT, CDR2 YENEEA, per germline. The CDR3 spans 17 residues. This sequence joins TRBV11-3 and TRBJ1-1; 9 bases are shared with TRBD1. This TCR derives from a man aged 18 to 29 in good health. Sequenced material: blood. This chain's CDR3 is CASSSGTGRDQNTEAFF. The CDR3, as DNA: TGTGCCAGCAGCTCCGGGACAGGGAGGGATCAGAACACTGAAGCTTTCTTT.